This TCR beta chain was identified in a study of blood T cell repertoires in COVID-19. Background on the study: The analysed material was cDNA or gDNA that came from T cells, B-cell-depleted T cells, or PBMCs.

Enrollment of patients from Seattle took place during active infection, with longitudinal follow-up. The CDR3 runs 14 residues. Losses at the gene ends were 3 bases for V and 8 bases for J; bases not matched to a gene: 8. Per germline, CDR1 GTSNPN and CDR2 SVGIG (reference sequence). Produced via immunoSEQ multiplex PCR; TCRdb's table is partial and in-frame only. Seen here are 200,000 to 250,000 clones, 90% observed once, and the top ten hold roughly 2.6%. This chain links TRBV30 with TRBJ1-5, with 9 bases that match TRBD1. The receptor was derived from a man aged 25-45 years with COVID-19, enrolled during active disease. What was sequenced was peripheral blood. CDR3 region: CAWSRTGVSEPQHF. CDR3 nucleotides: TGTGCCTGGAGCAGGACAGGGGTGAGCGAGCCCCAGCATTTT. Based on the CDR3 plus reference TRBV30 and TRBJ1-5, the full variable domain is SQTIHQWPATLVQPVGSPLSLECTVEGTSNPNLYWYRQAAGRGLQLLFYSVGIGQISSEVPQNLSASRPQDRQFILSSKKLLLSDSGFYLCAWSRTGVSEPQHFGDGTRLSIL.